Sequencing of this TCR beta chain was carried out in a study of monozygotic twins with cystic fibrosis. Study results and caveats: Median Simpson clonality of roughly 0.01 suggested naive T cells predominated. Age, concordance and disease severity did not associate with shared CDR3 numbers. Monozygotic CF twin pairs shared significantly more nucleotide-identical clonotypes than unrelated CF individuals did.

Assay: immunoSEQ multiplex PCR; the TCRdb copy retains only in-frame clones and omits some. The sample shows roughly 35,000 clones, roughly 84% of them seen only once. To note about this clone: What it binds is not known.

Germline values: CDR1 SGHTA, CDR2 FQGTGA. There are 17 residues in the CDR3. Trimming cost V 4 bases and J 2 bases, with 18 bases left between them. Input material: blood. The genes are TRBV7-3 and TRBJ2-1; D not certain. The sequence came from a girl aged 2 to 9 with cystic fibrosis. CDR3 nucleotides: TGTGCCAGCAGCTCTAATCCTCTACAGAATACCTACAATGAGCAGTTCTTC. Translation gives CASSSNPLQNTYNEQFF.